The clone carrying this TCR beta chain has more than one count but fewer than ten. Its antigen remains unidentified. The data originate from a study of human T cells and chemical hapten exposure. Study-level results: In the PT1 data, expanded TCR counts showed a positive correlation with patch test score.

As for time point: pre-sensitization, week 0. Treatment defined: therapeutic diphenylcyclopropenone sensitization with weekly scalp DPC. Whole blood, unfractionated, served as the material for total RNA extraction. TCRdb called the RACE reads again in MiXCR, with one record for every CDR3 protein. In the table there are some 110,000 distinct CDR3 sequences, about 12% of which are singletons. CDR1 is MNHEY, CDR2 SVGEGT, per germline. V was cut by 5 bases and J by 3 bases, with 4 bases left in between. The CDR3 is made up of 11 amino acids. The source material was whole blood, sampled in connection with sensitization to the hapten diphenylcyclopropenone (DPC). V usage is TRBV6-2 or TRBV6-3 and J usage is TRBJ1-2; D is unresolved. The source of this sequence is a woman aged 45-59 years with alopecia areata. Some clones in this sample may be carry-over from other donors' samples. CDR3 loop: CASSQYYGYTF. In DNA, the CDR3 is TGTGCCAGCAGTCAATACTATGGCTACACCTTC.